This entry concerns a single T cell receptor beta chain. Its antigen remains unknown. The data stem from a study of T cell repertoires in cytomegalovirus infection. Study-wide background: Through public TCR beta signatures, both CMV infection and matching HLA type were indicated. General study points: In two of eight donors, the top clonotype was HLA-C-restricted CMV-specific. Carriers of CMV plus the relevant HLA were identified by cumulative public TCR beta family frequency.

Using its own MiXCR run on the reads, TCRdb lists one record per CDR3 protein. The sample yields some 920,000 distinct CDR3 sequences, under 40% seen once. Germline CDR1 and CDR2: MNHEY and SVGAGI. The V and J ends lost 6 bases and 4 bases, in that order; junction bases with no gene match: 12. The CDR3 is 16 residues long. This TCR was recovered from a human donor in good health (CMV status not recorded). Some clones in this sample may be carry-over from other donors' samples. V gene TRBV6-5 combines with J gene TRBJ2-1; 7 bases are shared with TRBD2. Sequencing used cultured CD8+ T cells from PBMCs, obtained from culture after CMV antigen stimulation. The CDR3 spells CASSLTRLATYNEQFF. CDR3 sequence (DNA): TGTGCCAGCAGCCTCACCCGACTAGCTACATACAATGAGCAGTTCTTC.